The TCR beta chain described here comes from a study of shared clonotypes between healthy human individuals (dated by TCRdb to 2020 to 2021). For the wider study: The cohort included three men and a couple of women between 18 and 49 years of age. Each donor's leukapheresis produced roughly between roughly 0.9 and 9 billion PBMCs. For each donor, CD4 naive and CD4 memory were each run on three plates, CD8 naive on two plates, and CD8 memory on one plate. Libraries were prepared and TCR repertoires were sequenced by different laboratories using diverse techniques, in order to increase sequencing depth and limit assay-specific biases. To estimate repertoire size and how much clonotype sharing occurs between individuals, the study deeply sequenced the blood TCR repertoires of several healthy adults.

Notes on this clone: Its target antigen remains unknown. Qualities for individual bases were not recorded, and no much larger clone is one base off.

Summary of the overall study and its limitations: Because the study included only a small number of donors, the genetic and exposure-history diversity represented was limited. Naive subsets generally had larger estimated clonotype richness than memory subsets did. Compared with non-shared clonotypes, clonotypes shared by all four sorted-subset donors had higher generation probabilities. Sampling was limited to blood, and TCR repertoires in tissue likely differ from TCR repertoires in blood. Across a few donors, around 5% of naive CD4, around 3.5% of naive CD8, 2% to 2.5% of memory CD4, and about 0.4% of memory CD8 clonotypes were shared. Based on pairwise subsampling, the degree of clonotype sharing among donors was expected to be affected by sequencing depth. Incomplete sequencing was indicated by rarefaction of sorted-subset datasets, despite the large sequencing depth.

The donors were healthy, HIV-negative adults who had no recently reported acute infections or vaccinations. All donors were Caucasian adults living in Nashville, Tennessee, USA. CD4+ T cells were enriched by magnetic negative selection, after which naive cells were positively selected on CD45RA and the negative fraction was taken as the memory subset. Blood was collected by leukapheresis, and PBMCs were isolated by Ficoll-Histopaque density gradient centrifugation and then cryopreserved in liquid nitrogen vapor phase. Purity and quantity of every magnetically sorted T cell population were checked by analytical flow cytometry. Each sorted fraction had its genomic DNA isolated and then quantified by UV absorbance on a Nanodrop 2000c. Using the deep immunoSEQ assay, multiplex PCR amplified TCR CDR3 regions from genomic DNA. Extracted genomic DNA from each cell subset was spread evenly across all wells of several immunoSEQ 96-well plates, with each plate serving as a replicate. Each replicate PCR for sorted subsets received about 210 ng genomic DNA, equal to about 30,000 T cell genomes. The purified libraries were quantified using a Qubit 3.0 fluorometer, sized with a Bioanalyzer 2100, and then quantified again using the KAPA Library Quantification kit. A separate single-read 150-cycle Illumina NextSeq 550 flow cell was used to sequence each immunoSEQ 96-well plate. The original methods were these. The immunoSEQ output contained only junctional sequences without quality scores, so filtering could not match that applied to full-length reads. To assign V/J genes and CDR3, sequences were annotated using PyIR, a Python wrapper for IgBLAST v1.9, with IMGT germline references. Reads were filtered out if the reads had weak V/J assignments (E-value above 1e-6), no CDR3, stop codons, out-of-frame junctions, or ambiguous translated residues. V3J clonotypes were defined as sequences sharing an identical inferred V gene, J gene, and CDR3 amino acid sequence. The percentage overlap between two repertoires was calculated by dividing the number of shared unique clonotypes by the size of the smaller repertoire. Repertoire richness was assessed with RTK rarefaction, the Chao1 estimator, and Recon v2.1 estimates of unobserved clonotypes. Generation probabilities for all TCRbeta clonotypes obtained by the gDNA method from a few donors were computed using OLGA. This is the immuneACCESS table as TCRdb keeps it, with only in-frame sequences that have V and J called. A part of the clones is gone; compared with another copy, unresolved V genes explain less than half, and the rest is unexplained. The D gene and trimming were derived from the DNA, and the V and J assignments and clone size from that table. Across this sample there are more than 1 million clones, with approximately 80% seen only once. The ten largest clonotypes hold approximately 0.5% of the sample.

CDR3 length: 14 amino acids, cysteine to phenylalanine. Just CDR3 DNA is preserved here, 42 bases in frame from base 1. V and J are truncated by 3 bases and 5 bases respectively, leaving an intervening sequence of 13 bases. Via the germline V gene, CDR1 is KGHSH and CDR2 LQKENI. The origin of this receptor is a man in his late teens or twenties in good health. Some clones in this sample may be carry-over from other donors' samples. The sequence links TRBV18 to TRBJ2-5; the D gene is perhaps TRBD1 or TRBD2, as each covers 5 bases. The sequencing sample was made of memory CD4+ T cells from PBMCs. The label giving this sample's cell subset or site can be read as: CD45RA-negative fraction. The nucleotide sequence is given as TGTGCCAGCTCACCGGGACCGGCTCGGGAGACCCAGTACTTC. Its protein reads: CASSPGPARETQYF.